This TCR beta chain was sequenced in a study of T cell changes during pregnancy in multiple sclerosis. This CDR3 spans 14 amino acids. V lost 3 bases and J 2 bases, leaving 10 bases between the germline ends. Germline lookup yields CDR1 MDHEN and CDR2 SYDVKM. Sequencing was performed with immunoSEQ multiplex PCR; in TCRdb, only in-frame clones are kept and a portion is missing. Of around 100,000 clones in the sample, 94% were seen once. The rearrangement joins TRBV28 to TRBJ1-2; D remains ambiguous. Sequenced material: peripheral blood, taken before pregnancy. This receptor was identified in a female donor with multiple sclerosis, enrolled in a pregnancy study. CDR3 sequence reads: CASSFSRENYGYTF. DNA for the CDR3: TGTGCCAGCAGTTTTTCGCGGGAGAACTATGGCTACACCTTC.